The rows below give T cell receptor beta chains drawn from one sample of a study of cytomegalovirus exposure and HLA in healthy donors. The assay was immunoSEQ multiplex PCR, and TCRdb's table has in-frame clones only and misses some. Among some 130,000 clones listed, approximately 61% were seen once. Sequenced: PBMCs. These receptors all come from a human donor in good health. CDR3s include the opening cysteine and the closing phenylalanine or tryptophan. Fields, in order: D gene, J gene, V gene, CDR3 protein. D genes are given only for firm matches.

d_gene: TRBD1
j_gene: TRBJ2-1
v_gene: TRBV11-3
CDR3aa: CASSHSDRYNEQFF

d_gene: .
j_gene: TRBJ2-2
v_gene: TRBV9
CDR3aa: CASSLAPSVDGELFF

d_gene: TRBD2
j_gene: TRBJ2-7
v_gene: TRBV18
CDR3aa: CASSLGTSGRQYF

d_gene: .
j_gene: TRBJ2-2
v_gene: TRBV5-4
CDR3aa: CASSLEVSPETGELFF

d_gene: TRBD2
j_gene: TRBJ2-2
v_gene: TRBV19
CDR3aa: CASREAGDTGELFF

d_gene: .
j_gene: TRBJ1-5
v_gene: TRBV19
CDR3aa: CASNGAGAESSNQPQHF

d_gene: TRBD2
j_gene: TRBJ2-1
v_gene: TRBV18
CDR3aa: CASSSKSGRANEQFF

d_gene: TRBD2
j_gene: TRBJ2-3
v_gene: TRBV9
CDR3aa: CASSASGSIPDTQYF

d_gene: TRBD1
j_gene: TRBJ2-7
v_gene: TRBV9
CDR3aa: CASSGAGTGYEQYF

d_gene: .
j_gene: TRBJ1-1
v_gene: TRBV16
CDR3aa: CASSPTGNTEAFF

d_gene: TRBD2
j_gene: TRBJ2-3
v_gene: TRBV4-1
CDR3aa: CASSQEQLAGDTQYF

d_gene: .
j_gene: TRBJ1-5
v_gene: TRBV10-3
CDR3aa: CAISKGVNQPQHF

d_gene: .
j_gene: TRBJ2-2
v_gene: TRBV11-3
CDR3aa: CASSSLRGQNTGELFF

d_gene: .
j_gene: TRBJ2-2
v_gene: TRBV7-2
CDR3aa: CTSSPVTSTGELFF

d_gene: TRBD1
j_gene: TRBJ1-4
v_gene: TRBV6-1
CDR3aa: CASSGDRVNEKLFF

d_gene: TRBD1
j_gene: TRBJ2-3
v_gene: TRBV28
CDR3aa: CASSQQGYSTDTQYF

d_gene: TRBD2
j_gene: TRBJ2-1
v_gene: TRBV27
CDR3aa: CASRQSRTSGLRAYNEQFF

d_gene: TRBD1
j_gene: TRBJ1-2
v_gene: TRBV7-2
CDR3aa: CASSPRTGVQYGYTF

d_gene: .
j_gene: TRBJ2-1
v_gene: TRBV6-5
CDR3aa: CASSYMAGSSYNEQFF

d_gene: TRBD1
j_gene: TRBJ1-2
v_gene: TRBV5-1
CDR3aa: CASSPGTGSRVDGYTF

d_gene: .
j_gene: TRBJ2-4
v_gene: TRBV25-1
CDR3aa: CASSEPDSNPAKNIQYF

d_gene: TRBD2
j_gene: TRBJ2-7
v_gene: TRBV11-2
CDR3aa: CASSLWGGVAGIYEQYF

d_gene: TRBD1
j_gene: TRBJ2-2
v_gene: TRBV2
CDR3aa: CASSESGTGGSGELFF

d_gene: TRBD1
j_gene: TRBJ2-7
v_gene: TRBV13
CDR3aa: CASSTQHRQGSYEQYF

d_gene: TRBD1
j_gene: TRBJ1-2
v_gene: TRBV27
CDR3aa: CASSPRQQGSYGYTF

d_gene: .
j_gene: TRBJ1-2
v_gene: TRBV28
CDR3aa: CASLGDTYYGYTF

d_gene: TRBD2
j_gene: TRBJ2-7
v_gene: TRBV10-2
CDR3aa: CASRRTSGRTYEQYF

d_gene: .
j_gene: TRBJ1-1
v_gene: TRBV4-3
CDR3aa: CASSQLPSGENTEAFF

d_gene: .
j_gene: TRBJ1-1
v_gene: TRBV1
CDR3aa: CTSSHLDSHTEAFF

d_gene: .
j_gene: TRBJ1-2
v_gene: TRBV7-9
CDR3aa: CASSSAGAIGYTF

d_gene: TRBD1
j_gene: TRBJ2-7
v_gene: TRBV7-8
CDR3aa: CASSHGTGGYEQYF

d_gene: TRBD1
j_gene: TRBJ2-2
v_gene: TRBV5-1
CDR3aa: CASSLERGHTGELFF

d_gene: TRBD1
j_gene: TRBJ1-2
v_gene: TRBV28
CDR3aa: CASSLSLRQGSNYGYTF

d_gene: .
j_gene: TRBJ1-2
v_gene: TRBV2
CDR3aa: CASSEAGGDYGYTF

d_gene: .
j_gene: TRBJ2-2
v_gene: TRBV20-1
CDR3aa: CSAYYVGELFF

d_gene: TRBD1
j_gene: TRBJ2-7
v_gene: TRBV27
CDR3aa: CASRGTGGASYEQYF

d_gene: .
j_gene: TRBJ2-7
v_gene: TRBV19
CDR3aa: CASSTRDTTYEQYF

d_gene: .
j_gene: TRBJ2-1
v_gene: TRBV27
CDR3aa: CASSSFLVAEFSYNEQFF

d_gene: .
j_gene: TRBJ2-7
v_gene: TRBV11-3
CDR3aa: CASSLVGGYHEQYF